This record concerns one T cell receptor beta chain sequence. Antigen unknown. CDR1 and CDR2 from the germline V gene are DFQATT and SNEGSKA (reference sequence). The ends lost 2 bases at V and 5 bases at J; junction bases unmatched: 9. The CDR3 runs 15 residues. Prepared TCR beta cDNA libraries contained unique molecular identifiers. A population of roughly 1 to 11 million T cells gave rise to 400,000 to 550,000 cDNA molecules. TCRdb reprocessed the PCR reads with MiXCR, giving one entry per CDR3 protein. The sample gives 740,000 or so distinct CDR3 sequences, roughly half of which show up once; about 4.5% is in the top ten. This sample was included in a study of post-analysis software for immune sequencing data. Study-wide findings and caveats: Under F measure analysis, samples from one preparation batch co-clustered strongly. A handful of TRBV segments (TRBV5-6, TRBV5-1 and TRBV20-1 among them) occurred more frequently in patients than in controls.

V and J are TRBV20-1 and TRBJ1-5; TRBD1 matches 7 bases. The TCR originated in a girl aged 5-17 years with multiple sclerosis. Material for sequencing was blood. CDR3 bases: TGCAGTGCTAGACCACGGACAGGCGCCCATCAGCCCCAGCATTTT. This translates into CSARPRTGAHQPQHF.